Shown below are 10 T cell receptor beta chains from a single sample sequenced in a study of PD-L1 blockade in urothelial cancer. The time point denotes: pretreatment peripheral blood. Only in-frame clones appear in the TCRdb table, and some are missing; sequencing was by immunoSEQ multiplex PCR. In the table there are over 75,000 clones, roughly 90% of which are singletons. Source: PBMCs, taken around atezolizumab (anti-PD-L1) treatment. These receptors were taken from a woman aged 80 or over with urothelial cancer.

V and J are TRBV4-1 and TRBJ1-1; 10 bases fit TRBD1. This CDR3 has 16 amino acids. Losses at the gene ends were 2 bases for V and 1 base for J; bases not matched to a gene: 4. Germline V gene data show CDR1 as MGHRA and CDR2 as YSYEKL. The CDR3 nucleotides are TGCGCCAGCAGCCAATTGACAGGGGGCAAGAACACTGAAGCTTTCTTT. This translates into CASSQLTGGKNTEAFF.

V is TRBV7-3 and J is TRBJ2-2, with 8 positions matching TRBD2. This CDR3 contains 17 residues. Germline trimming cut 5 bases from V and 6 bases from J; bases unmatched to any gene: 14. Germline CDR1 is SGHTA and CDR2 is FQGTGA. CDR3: CASSPLEGLGRPGELFF. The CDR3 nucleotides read TGTGCCAGCAGCCCACTAGAGGGACTAGGGAGGCCCGGGGAGCTGTTTTTT.

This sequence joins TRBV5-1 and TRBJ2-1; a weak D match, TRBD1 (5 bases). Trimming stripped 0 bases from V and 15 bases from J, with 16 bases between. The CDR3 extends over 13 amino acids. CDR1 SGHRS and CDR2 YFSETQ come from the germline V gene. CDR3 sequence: CASSLAGLDQGFF. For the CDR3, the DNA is TGCGCCAGCAGCTTGGCCGGGTTGGACCAGGGGTTCTTC.

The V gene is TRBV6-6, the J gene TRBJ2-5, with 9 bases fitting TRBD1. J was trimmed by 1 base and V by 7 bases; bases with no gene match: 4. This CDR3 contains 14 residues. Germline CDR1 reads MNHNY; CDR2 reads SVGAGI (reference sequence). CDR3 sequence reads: CASNRGLIQETQYF. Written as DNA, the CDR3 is TGTGCCAGCAACAGGGGGCTTATCCAAGAGACCCAGTACTTC.

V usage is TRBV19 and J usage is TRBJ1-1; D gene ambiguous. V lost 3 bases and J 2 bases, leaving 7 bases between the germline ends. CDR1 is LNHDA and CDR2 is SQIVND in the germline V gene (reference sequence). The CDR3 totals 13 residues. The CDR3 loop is CASSISVNTEAFF. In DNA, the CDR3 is TGTGCCAGTAGTATCTCGGTAAACACTGAAGCTTTCTTT.

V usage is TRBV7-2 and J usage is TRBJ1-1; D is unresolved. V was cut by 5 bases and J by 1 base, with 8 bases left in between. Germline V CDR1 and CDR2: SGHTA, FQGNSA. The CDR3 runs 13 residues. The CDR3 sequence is CASSPHKNTEAFF. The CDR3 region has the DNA TGTGCCAGCAGCCCCCACAAGAACACTGAAGCTTTCTTT.

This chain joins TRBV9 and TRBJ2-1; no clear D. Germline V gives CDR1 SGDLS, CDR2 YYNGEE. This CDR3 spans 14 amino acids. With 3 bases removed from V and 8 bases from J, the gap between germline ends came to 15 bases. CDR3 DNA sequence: TGTGCCAGCAGCGCGCAAAACCTAGTCGATGAGCAGTTCTTC. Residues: CASSAQNLVDEQFF.

CDR3 in amino acids: CASSGGRATNEKLFF. CDR3 DNA sequence: TGTGCCAGCAGCGGTGGCCGGGCAACTAATGAAAAACTGTTTTTT. The chain joins TRBV11-2 to TRBJ1-4; D not certain. The V end was cut by 5 bases, the J end by 0 bases, with 10 bases between. The germline V gene has CDR1 SGHAT and CDR2 FQNNGV. This CDR3 has 15 residues.

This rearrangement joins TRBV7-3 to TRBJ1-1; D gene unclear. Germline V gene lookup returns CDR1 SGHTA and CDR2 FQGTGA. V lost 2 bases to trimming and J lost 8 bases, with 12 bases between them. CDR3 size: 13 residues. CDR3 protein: CASSLLGRGEAFF. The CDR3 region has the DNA TGTGCCAGCAGCTTACTAGGACGGGGAGAAGCTTTCTTT.

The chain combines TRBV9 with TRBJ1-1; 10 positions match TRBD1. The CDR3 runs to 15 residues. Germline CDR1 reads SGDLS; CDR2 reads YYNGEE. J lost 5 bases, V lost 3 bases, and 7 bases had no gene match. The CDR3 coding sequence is TGTGCCAGCAGCGGCCCCGGGGACAGGGGAACTGAAGCTTTCTTT. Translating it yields CASSGPGDRGTEAFF. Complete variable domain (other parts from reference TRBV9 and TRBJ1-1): DSGVTQTPKHLITATGQRVTLRCSPRSGDLSVYWYQQSLDQGLQFLIQYYNGEERAKGNILERFSAQQFPDLHSELNLSSLELGDSALYFCASSGPGDRGTEAFFGQGTRLTVV.